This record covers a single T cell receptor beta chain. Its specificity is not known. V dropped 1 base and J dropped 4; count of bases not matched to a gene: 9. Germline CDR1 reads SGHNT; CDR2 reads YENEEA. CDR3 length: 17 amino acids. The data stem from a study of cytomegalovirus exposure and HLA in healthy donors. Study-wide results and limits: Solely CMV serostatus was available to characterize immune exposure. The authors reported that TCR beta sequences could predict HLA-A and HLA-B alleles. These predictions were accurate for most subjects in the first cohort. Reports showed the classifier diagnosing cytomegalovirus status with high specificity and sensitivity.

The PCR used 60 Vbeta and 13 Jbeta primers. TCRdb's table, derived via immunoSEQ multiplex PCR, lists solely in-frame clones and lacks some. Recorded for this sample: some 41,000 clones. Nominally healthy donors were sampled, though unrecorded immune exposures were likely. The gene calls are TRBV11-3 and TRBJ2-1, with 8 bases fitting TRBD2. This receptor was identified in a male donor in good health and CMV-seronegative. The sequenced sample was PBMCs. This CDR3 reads CASSLGTGGAYYNEQFF. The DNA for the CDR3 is TGTGCCAGCAGCTTAGGGACCGGGGGGGCATATTACAATGAGCAGTTCTTC.